The 18 T cell receptor beta chains listed next were all sequenced from one sample in a study of T cells in Graves' hyperthyroidism and ophthalmopathy (dated by TCRdb to between 2019 and 2020). The library was generated by multiplex PCR. Reads for this sample came from an Illumina HiSeq 2000. TCR beta CDR3 regions were amplified from RNA transcripts. A first-round RT-PCR of the TCR CDR3 used the HTBI primer set with the Qiagen OneStep RT-PCR kit. The public reads were quality trimmed at Q25 with fastp and then assembled into clones with MiXCR by TCRdb, keeping productive beta chains. Duplicate CDR3 protein sequences are folded into a single record with the most common DNA and genes. The sample table holds around 500,000 distinct CDR3 sequences, of which roughly 23% were seen once. The top ten hold about 49% of the sample. Sequencing was performed on blood. These receptors all come from a woman between 70 and 85 years old with Graves' ophthalmopathy.

This clonotype was seen a handful of times. The chain carries TRBV28 and TRBJ2-3; the D gene is possibly TRBD2 (5 bases). The germline gives CDR1 MDHEN, CDR2 SYDVKM. There are 15 residues in the CDR3. The V end was cut by 6 bases, the J end by 2 bases, with 15 bases between. This chain's CDR3 is CASSPPLASTDTQYF. The CDR3 nucleotides read TGTGCCAGCAGCCCTCCCCTAGCCTCCACAGATACGCAGTATTTT.

The V and J genes are TRBV27 and TRBJ1-4; the D gene is possibly TRBD1 (5 bases). The CDR3 runs 15 residues. The V and J ends lost 5 bases and 8 bases respectively, with 18 bases between them. Germline CDR1 is MNHEY and CDR2 is SMNVEV (reference sequence). The CDR3 spells CASSQNQGHREKLFF. The DNA for the CDR3 is TGTGCCAGCAGTCAGAACCAAGGACATAGGGAAAAACTGTTTTTT. Variable domain in full (rest from reference TRBV27 and TRBJ1-4): EAQVTQNPRYLITVTGKKLTVTCSQNMNHEYMSWYRQDPGLGLRQIYYSMNVEVTDKGDVPEGYKVSRKEKRNFPLILESPSPNQTSLYFCASSQNQGHREKLFFGSGTQLSVL.

V is TRBV13 and J is TRBJ2-2; D remains ambiguous. Germline loops: CDR1 PRHDT, CDR2 FYEKMQ (reference sequence). The CDR3 extends over 14 amino acids. V was clipped by 3 bases and J by 4 bases, with 9 bases between them. The CDR3 loop is CASSLDPLTGELFF. CDR3 coding DNA: TGTGCCAGCAGCTTGGATCCACTCACCGGGGAGCTGTTTTTT.

This rearrangement joins TRBV25-1 to TRBJ1-4, with a possible D match to TRBD1 (5 bases). Trimming removed 2 bases at V and 5 bases at J, with 18 bases between. This CDR3 is 17 amino acids long. Germline V gene sequence: CDR1 MGHDK, CDR2 SYGVNS. The CDR3, as DNA: TGTGCCAGCAGTGAACGGGATGCGATCTGGGGGAATGAAAAACTGTTTTTT. It yields the protein CASSERDAIWGNEKLFF. The full variable domain, in which reference TRBV25-1 and TRBJ1-4 provide the parts outside the CDR3, is EADIYQTPRYLVIGTGKKITLECSQTMGHDKMYWYQQDPGMELHLIHYSYGVNSTEKGDLSSESTVSRIRTEHFPLTLESARPSHTSQYLCASSERDAIWGNEKLFFGSGTQLSVL.

In DNA form, the CDR3 reads TGTGCCAGCAGCCAAGAAGCAGTGGGCTACACCTTC. Translating it yields CASSQEAVGYTF. The gene calls are TRBV3-1 and TRBJ1-2, with no clear D. The CDR3 totals 12 residues. Per the germline V gene, CDR1 is LGHDT and CDR2 is YNNKEL (reference sequence). V was shortened by 0 bases and J by 8 bases, with 7 bases between the two germline ends.

The CDR3 region has the DNA TGTGCCAGCAGCTCGGACGGAAATGGCTACACCTTC. This codes for CASSSDGNGYTF. V and J are TRBV9 and TRBJ1-2; D not resolved. The germline gives CDR1 SGDLS, CDR2 YYNGEE. V shed 4 bases and J shed 6 bases, with 10 bases lying between them. This CDR3 is built from 12 residues.

V is TRBV20-1 and J is TRBJ1-4; weak D call: TRBD1 (6 bases). V was cut by 5 bases and J by 0 bases, with 10 bases left in between. CDR3 length equals 14 residues. Germline CDR1 DFQATT, CDR2 SNEGSKA (reference sequence). CDR3 coding DNA: TGCAGTGCTTCACGGACAGCAACTAATGAAAAACTGTTTTTT. It encodes CSASRTATNEKLFF.

The chain is built from TRBV9 and TRBJ2-3, with D tentatively TRBD2 (5 bases). Germline lookup yields CDR1 SGDLS and CDR2 YYNGEE. Trimming left V 0 bases short and J 2 bases short, with 13 bases between. This CDR3 is built from 16 residues. As DNA, the CDR3 is TGTGCCAGCAGCGTAGTGGGTCGGGAAGTCACAGATACGCAGTATTTT. This gives the protein CASSVVGREVTDTQYF.

This clonotype showed up just a few times. The V and J genes are TRBV6-6 and TRBJ2-6; D is perhaps TRBD2 (5 bases). Germline V gives CDR1 MNHNY, CDR2 SVGAGI (reference sequence). V was trimmed by 0 bases and J by 0 bases, leaving 12 bases between them. The CDR3 has 18 amino acids. The CDR3 loop is CASSYSRAVISGANVLTF. The CDR3 bases are TGTGCCAGCAGTTACTCGAGAGCGGTTATCTCTGGGGCCAACGTCCTGACTTTC.

The chain is built from TRBV27 and TRBJ2-3; no clear D. This CDR3 has 14 amino acids. V lost 2 bases and J lost 2, with 8 bases in between. The germline CDR1 and CDR2 sequences are MNHEY and SMNVEV (reference sequence). CDR3 in amino acids: CASSLITTTDTQYF. The CDR3 bases are TGTGCCAGCAGTTTAATAACTACCACAGATACGCAGTATTTT.

The genes are TRBV11-1 and TRBJ2-6; the D gene is possibly TRBD1 (6 bases). CDR3 size: 17 residues. The germline V and J ends were trimmed by 0 bases and 0 bases, with 9 bases remaining between them. Per the germline V gene, CDR1 is SGHAT and CDR2 is FQDESV (reference sequence). DNA for the CDR3: TGTGCCAGCAGCTTAGCTACAGGGATCTCTGGGGCCAACGTCCTGACTTTC. It translates to CASSLATGISGANVLTF.

This clonotype was seen repeatedly, ten times or more. The J gene is TRBJ1-1, the V gene TRBV12-3 or TRBV12-4; TRBD1 matches at 7 bases. There are 14 residues in the CDR3. The V gene end was trimmed by 6 bases and the J gene end by 3 bases; junction bases not matched to a gene: 7. As DNA, the CDR3 is TGTGCCAGCAGCCCCACAGGGGTTCACACTGAAGCTTTCTTT. It is translated as CASSPTGVHTEAFF.

The V and J genes are TRBV3-1 and TRBJ2-5; D gene ambiguous. V lost 2 bases and J 5 bases, leaving 15 bases between the germline ends. From germline, CDR1 is LGHDT and CDR2 YNNKEL (reference sequence). CDR3 length: 15 amino acids. This CDR3 reads CASSQYTATFETQYF. CDR3 DNA sequence: TGTGCCAGCAGCCAATACACAGCGACGTTTGAGACCCAGTACTTC.

This clonotype was observed at least ten times. The chain employs TRBV12-3 or TRBV12-4 and TRBJ2-5; TRBD2 is a possible D gene (7 bases). Trimming left V 7 bases short and J 4 bases short, with 19 bases between. The CDR3 totals 15 residues. CDR3 in DNA: TGTGCCAGCACCCCAGGGGTGGCGGGAGCAGAGACCCAGTACTTC. Translation: CASTPGVAGAETQYF.

This clonotype has only a few counts. V usage is TRBV30 and J usage is TRBJ1-2, with TRBD1 identical over 8 bases. The germline gives CDR1 GTSNPN, CDR2 SVGIG (reference sequence). The CDR3 has 13 residues. J was trimmed by 7 bases and V by 2 bases; bases with no gene match: 6. CDR3 protein: CAWSPSGGGGYTF. CDR3 bases: TGTGCCTGGAGTCCATCAGGGGGCGGTGGCTACACCTTC.

This clonotype was counted only a few times. The gene calls are TRBV24-1 and TRBJ2-2; D uncertain. The CDR3 sequence is 13 residues long. Deletions cut 4 bases from V and 6 bases from J, with 8 bases between. Germline V CDR1 and CDR2: KGHDR, SFDVKD. Written as DNA, the CDR3 is TGTGCCACCAGTGACCCCATACCCGGGGAGCTGTTTTTT. Translating it yields CATSDPIPGELFF.

The rearrangement uses TRBV19 and TRBJ1-2, with D possibly being TRBD1 (6 bases). With 0 bases removed from V and 3 bases from J, the gap between germline ends came to 8 bases. The CDR3 loop spans 14 amino acids. The germline CDR1 and CDR2 sequences are LNHDA and SQIVND (reference sequence). The CDR3 DNA is TGTGCCAGTAGTATAGATGCAGGGGACTATGGCTACACCTTC. Amino acid sequence: CASSIDAGDYGYTF.

CDR3 amino acids: CASRKRGTYNEQFF. The CDR3 coding sequence is TGTGCCAGCAGAAAGAGAGGGACTTACAATGAGCAGTTCTTC. The rearrangement joins TRBV6-1 to TRBJ2-1; TRBD2 might be the D (6 bases). Trimming removed 6 bases at V and 4 bases at J, with 13 bases between. This CDR3 has 14 amino acids. The germline gives CDR1 MNHNS, CDR2 SASEGT.